Presented here are 20 T cell receptor beta chains from one specimen sequenced in a study of T-cell memory formation after mild COVID-19 (dated by TCRdb to the early 2020s). The method behind the library was 5' RACE. Sequencer: Illumina NovaSeq 6000. TCRdb reprocessing: public reads trimmed at Q25 with fastp, clones called with MiXCR, in-frame beta chains kept. Each entry is one CDR3 protein sequence, shown with its most common DNA and genes. In this sample the table shows roughly 550,000 distinct CDR3 sequences, roughly 20% of which occur a single time. The top ten clonotypes cover roughly an eighth of the sample. Input material: PBMCs or a T cell subset sorted from them (not recorded which). Receptors were obtained from an adult woman who had mild COVID-19 (a few samples of this study predate the infection). The sample titles of this study are shuffled in the database, so cell type and time point are left out; the donor was told from shared clones.

V is TRBV11-3 and J is TRBJ1-3, with 10 bases identical to TRBD1. V was clipped by 7 bases and J by 1 base; unmatched bases: 4. Looked up from germline, CDR1 is SGHNT and CDR2 is YENEEA. This CDR3 contains 15 residues. CDR3 nucleotide sequence: TGTGCCAGCACTGCGGGACAGGGGTCTGGAAACACCATATATTTT. The encoded protein is CASTAGQGSGNTIYF.

The chain combines TRBV7-3 with TRBJ2-7; 7 bases line up with TRBD2. Unmatched junction bases numbered 9, after V lost 1 base and J lost 3 bases. The CDR3 is 16 amino acids. CDR1 is SGHTA, CDR2 FQGTGA, per germline. In DNA, the CDR3 is TGTGCCAGCAGCTTAAGGGCGGCGGGAGCGGGCTACGAGCAGTACTTC. Translation: CASSLRAAGAGYEQYF.

The gene calls are TRBV12-3 or TRBV12-4 and TRBJ2-2; TRBD2 agrees at 8 bases. The CDR3 is made up of 15 amino acids. The V gene end was trimmed by 3 bases and the J gene end by 7 bases; junction bases not matched to a gene: 7. In nucleotides, the CDR3 is TGTGCCAGCAGTTTCATCGGGGGGGAGATCGGGGAGCTGTTTTTT. It encodes CASSFIGGEIGELFF.

This clonotype has a handful of counts. The V and J genes are TRBV2 and TRBJ2-7; TRBD1 is a possible D gene (6 bases). CDR3 length: 14 residues. Germline V gene data show CDR1 as SNHLY and CDR2 as FYNNEI. V was trimmed by 4 bases and J by 1 base, leaving 11 bases between them. The CDR3 is CASSGDTSSYEQYF. CDR3 in DNA: TGTGCCAGCAGTGGGGACACCAGTTCCTACGAGCAGTACTTC.

This chain joins TRBV15 and TRBJ2-7, with D possibly matching TRBD1 (5 bases). Germline CDR1 and CDR2: LNHNV and YYDKDF (reference sequence). The CDR3 runs 14 residues. Trimming removed 0 bases at V and 6 bases at J, with 12 bases between. CDR3 bases: TGTGCCACCAGCAGAGACCGGACATCAAGCGAGCAGTACTTC. It codes for CATSRDRTSSEQYF.

The chain carries TRBV30 and TRBJ2-7; D remains ambiguous. The V gene's germline CDR1 is GTSNPN and CDR2 SVGIG (reference sequence). This CDR3 region has 11 residues. The V end was cut by 2 bases, the J end by 4 bases, with 6 bases between. The CDR3 protein is CAWSPQYEQYF. The CDR3 nucleotides read TGTGCCTGGAGTCCACAGTACGAGCAGTACTTC.

The chain combines TRBV19 with TRBJ1-5; D gene ambiguous. Germline assignment: CDR1 LNHDA and CDR2 SQIVND (reference sequence). The CDR3 runs 15 residues. CDR3 nucleotides: TGTGCAAGTCGACACGGCCCCGGGAGCAATCAGCCCCAGCATTTT. As protein: CASRHGPGSNQPQHF.

This clonotype was counted between two and nine times. This chain connects TRBV20-1 to TRBJ2-3; weak D call: TRBD2 (7 bases). The V end lost 6 bases, the J end lost 4 bases, and 20 bases lay between the germline ends. Germline V gene data show CDR1 as DFQATT and CDR2 as SNEGSKA (reference sequence). CDR3 length equals 15 residues. CDR3 sequence reads: CSASAQGGVPDTQYF. The CDR3, as DNA: TGCAGTGCGTCCGCACAGGGAGGGGTCCCAGATACGCAGTATTTT.

This chain uses TRBV6-1 with TRBJ1-5, with D hard to call. The V gene lost 3 bases and the J gene lost 0 bases, with 9 bases spanning the gap. The V gene's germline CDR1 is MNHNS and CDR2 SASEGT. The CDR3 is 15 residues long. The CDR3 DNA is TGTGCCAGCAGTGATTCCACGGATAGCAATCAGCCCCAGCATTTT. This gives the protein CASSDSTDSNQPQHF.

This clonotype was counted between two and nine times. The chain links TRBV19 to TRBJ2-7, with 7 bases identical to TRBD2. This CDR3 contains 14 residues. Germline CDR1 reads LNHDA; CDR2 reads SQIVND (reference sequence). After removal of 3 bases from V and 3 bases from J, the junction contained 5 bases not matched to a gene. CDR3 in amino acids: CASSIGAGNYEQYF. CDR3 bases: TGTGCCAGTAGTATTGGAGCGGGGAACTACGAGCAGTACTTC.

This chain uses TRBV2 with TRBJ1-1; perhaps TRBD1 as D (6 bases). V was pared by 8 bases and J by 0 bases, with 13 bases between. CDR1 and CDR2 (germline): SNHLY, FYNNEI. This CDR3 has 14 residues. The CDR3 spells CASEGGQMNTEAFF. The CDR3 nucleotides are TGTGCCAGCGAGGGGGGGCAGATGAACACTGAAGCTTTCTTT.

This sequence joins TRBV12-3 or TRBV12-4 and TRBJ1-1, with D possibly being TRBD1 (6 bases). The CDR3 runs to 13 residues. V was cut by 4 bases and J by 7 bases, with 13 bases left in between. The DNA of the CDR3 is TGTGCCAGCAGTTCTCAGGGGTTTGGTGAAGCTTTCTTT. This codes for CASSSQGFGEAFF.

This clonotype was counted only a few times. The chain has TRBV11-2 and TRBJ2-3; D uncertain. Trimming stripped 5 bases from V and 1 base from J, with 13 bases between. The CDR3 has 15 residues. Germline CDR1 is SGHAT and CDR2 is FQNNGV. The CDR3 protein is CASSLSSLRTDTQYF. In DNA, the CDR3 is TGTGCCAGCAGCCTCAGTTCGCTCCGCACAGATACGCAGTATTTT.

This clonotype appeared a few times. This sequence joins TRBV13 and TRBJ2-3, with 10 bases matching TRBD2. The CDR3 extends over 16 amino acids. Germline trimming cut 5 bases from V and 5 bases from J; bases unmatched to any gene: 10. Germline CDR1 is PRHDT and CDR2 is FYEKMQ (reference sequence). This CDR3 is CASSRRGLAEIDTQYF. CDR3 coding DNA: TGTGCCAGCAGCCGTCGCGGACTAGCGGAAATAGATACGCAGTATTTT.

The gene calls are TRBV18 and TRBJ2-1, with 9 bases that match TRBD1. There are 19 residues in the CDR3. Germline values: CDR1 KGHSH, CDR2 LQKENI. The ends lost 3 bases at V and 4 bases at J; junction bases unmatched: 16. The CDR3 protein is CASSPTPNAGTGRYNEQFF. The DNA for the CDR3 is TGTGCCAGCTCACCGACCCCAAACGCCGGGACAGGGAGGTACAATGAGCAGTTCTTC.

J is TRBJ2-3 and V is TRBV9, with TRBD2 as a possible D gene (5 bases). V was shortened by 1 base and J by 3 bases, with 6 bases between the two germline ends. Germline-derived CDR1 and CDR2 are SGDLS and YYNGEE. The CDR3 consists of 13 residues. The CDR3 sequence: CASSVRGTDTQYF. As DNA, the CDR3 is TGTGCCAGCAGCGTACGGGGAACAGATACGCAGTATTTT.

This clonotype appeared a few times. The chain has TRBV5-5 and TRBJ2-1; D is uncertain. CDR3 length: 15 residues. Trimming left V 0 bases short and J 8 bases short, with 15 bases between. The germline gives CDR1 SGHKS, CDR2 YYEKEE (reference sequence). CDR3 coding DNA: TGTGCCAGCAGCTTGGTGGATCTCAGATTTTATGAGCAGTTCTTC. Residues: CASSLVDLRFYEQFF.

This clonotype showed up many times. The rearrangement joins TRBV28 to TRBJ1-4; no firm D call. CDR3 length: 14 amino acids. V lost 5 bases and J lost 2, with 9 bases in between. The germline CDR1 and CDR2 sequences are MDHEN and SYDVKM. CDR3 sequence: CASSLHSTNEKLFF. As DNA, the CDR3 is TGTGCCAGCAGTCTACATTCGACTAATGAAAAACTGTTTTTT.

This clonotype showed up just a few times. V usage is TRBV7-8 and J usage is TRBJ2-5, with no clear D. Trimming cost V 0 bases and J 1 base, with 6 bases left between them. Germline CDR1 reads SGHVS; CDR2 reads FQNEAQ. This CDR3 contains 14 residues. The CDR3 protein is CASSLAWAQETQYF. CDR3 nucleotide sequence: TGTGCCAGCAGCTTAGCGTGGGCCCAAGAGACCCAGTACTTC.

The chain has TRBV9 and TRBJ2-7; 10 nucleotides match TRBD2. Germline trimming cut 3 bases from V and 6 bases from J; bases unmatched to any gene: 3. The germline V gene encodes CDR1 SGDLS and CDR2 YYNGEE. This CDR3 has 13 residues. As DNA, the CDR3 is TGTGCCAGCAGCGCCAGACTAGCGGGCGAGCAGTACTTC. Translated, it gives CASSARLAGEQYF.